The rows below give T cell receptor beta chains drawn from one sample of a study of blood T cell repertoires in COVID-19. The data were produced by immunoSEQ multiplex PCR, yet TCRdb's version contains in-frame clones alone and is incomplete. Of 200,000 to 250,000 clones listed, roughly 82% are singletons. The sequenced material came from peripheral blood. The receptors stem from a man older than 75 with acute or convalescent COVID-19. The CDR3 runs from the conserved cysteine through the conserved F or W. Each record gives: clone size, V gene, J gene, CDR3 protein. Clone size is not always given. Where it is, it says once, few, many or a class for expanded clones.

clone_size: -
v_call: TRBV27
j_call: TRBJ1-2
cdr3_aa: CASSTGGYGYTF

clone_size: -
v_call: TRBV10-1
j_call: TRBJ1-5
cdr3_aa: CASSSGDYQPQHF

clone_size: once
v_call: TRBV6-1
j_call: TRBJ1-5
cdr3_aa: CASSGGTGGSNQPQHF

clone_size: -
v_call: TRBV19
j_call: TRBJ1-6
cdr3_aa: CASSPREQGMGNSPLHF

clone_size: -
v_call: TRBV11-1
j_call: TRBJ1-1
cdr3_aa: CASSSAGGGGTEAFF

clone_size: -
v_call: TRBV2
j_call: TRBJ1-5
cdr3_aa: CASTERAYSNQPQHF

clone_size: -
v_call: TRBV2
j_call: TRBJ1-5
cdr3_aa: CASSPDRGQQPQHF

clone_size: -
v_call: TRBV7-9
j_call: TRBJ2-1
cdr3_aa: CASSLKREGLGEQFF

clone_size: once
v_call: TRBV5-1
j_call: TRBJ2-7
cdr3_aa: CASSSGEGAPYEQYF

clone_size: -
v_call: TRBV19
j_call: TRBJ1-2
cdr3_aa: CASNSGGEGYTF

clone_size: -
v_call: TRBV5-1
j_call: TRBJ2-1
cdr3_aa: CASIRDSYQNEQFF

clone_size: -
v_call: TRBV4-3
j_call: TRBJ2-1
cdr3_aa: CASSQDIVRGEQFF

clone_size: few
v_call: TRBV7-9
j_call: TRBJ1-2
cdr3_aa: CASSFGREVAGYTF

clone_size: -
v_call: TRBV7-3
j_call: TRBJ2-1
cdr3_aa: CASSLKGGPGLAGREQFF

clone_size: -
v_call: TRBV6-5
j_call: TRBJ1-1
cdr3_aa: CASSPGDGGTEAFF

clone_size: -
v_call: TRBV3-1/TRBV3-2
j_call: TRBJ2-5
cdr3_aa: CASSPSGGAKTQYF

clone_size: -
v_call: TRBV14
j_call: TRBJ2-2
cdr3_aa: CASSQDPGIGELFF

clone_size: once
v_call: TRBV7-6
j_call: TRBJ2-2
cdr3_aa: CASRRDRGRVGELFF

clone_size: once
v_call: TRBV28
j_call: TRBJ2-1
cdr3_aa: CASSGSGWTPPEQFF

clone_size: -
v_call: TRBV5-6
j_call: TRBJ2-1
cdr3_aa: CASSLGQFIGSYNEQFF

clone_size: -
v_call: TRBV4-3
j_call: TRBJ1-2
cdr3_aa: CASSQDGGQGAGYTF